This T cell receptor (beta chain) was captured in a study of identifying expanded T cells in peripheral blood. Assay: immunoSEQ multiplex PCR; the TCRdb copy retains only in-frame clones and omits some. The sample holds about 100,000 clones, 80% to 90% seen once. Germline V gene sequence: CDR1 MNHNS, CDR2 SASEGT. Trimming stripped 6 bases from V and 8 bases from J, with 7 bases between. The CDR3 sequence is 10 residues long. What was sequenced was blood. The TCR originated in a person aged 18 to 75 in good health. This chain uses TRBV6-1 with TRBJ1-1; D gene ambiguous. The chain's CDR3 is CASRLTEAFF. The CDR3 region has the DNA TGTGCCAGCAGATTGACCGAAGCTTTCTTT.